The sequence of this T cell receptor (beta chain) was determined in a study of blood T cell repertoires in COVID-19. In the study overall: The cDNA or gDNA used as material had been derived from T cells, B-cell-depleted T cells, or PBMCs.

V shed 6 bases, J shed 7 bases, and the junction held 6 bases outside the gene matches. Germline lookup yields CDR1 MNHEY and CDR2 SVGEGT. The CDR3 totals 13 residues. The protocol was immunoSEQ multiplex PCR, while the TCRdb copy is restricted to in-frame clones and leaves out a portion. The repertoire includes approximately 75,000 clones, more than 80% of them detected once, and 4.5% to 5.5% sits in the top ten. The sample was peripheral blood. The chain couples TRBV6-2 or TRBV6-3 to TRBJ2-3, with 8 bases identical to TRBD2. The sequence derives from a man at least 80 years old with acute or convalescent COVID-19. In DNA form, the CDR3 reads TGTGCCAGCAGCGATAGCGGGGAGAATACGCAGTATTTT. Protein: CASSDSGENTQYF.